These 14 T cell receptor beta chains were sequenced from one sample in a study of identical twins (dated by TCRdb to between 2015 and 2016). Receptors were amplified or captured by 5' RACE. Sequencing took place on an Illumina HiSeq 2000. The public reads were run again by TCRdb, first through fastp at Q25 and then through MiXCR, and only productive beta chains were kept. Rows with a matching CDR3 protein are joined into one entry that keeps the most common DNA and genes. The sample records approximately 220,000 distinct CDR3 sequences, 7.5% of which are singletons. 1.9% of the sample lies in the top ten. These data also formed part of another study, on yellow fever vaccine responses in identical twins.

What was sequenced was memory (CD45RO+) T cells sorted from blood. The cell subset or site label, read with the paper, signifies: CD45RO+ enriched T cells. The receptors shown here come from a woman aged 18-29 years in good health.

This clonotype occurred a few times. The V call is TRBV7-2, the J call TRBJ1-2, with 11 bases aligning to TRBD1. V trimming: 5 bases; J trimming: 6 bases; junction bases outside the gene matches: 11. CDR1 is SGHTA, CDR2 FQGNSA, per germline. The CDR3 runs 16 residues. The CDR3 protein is CASSEIPGDRGNGYTF. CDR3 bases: TGTGCCAGCAGCGAGATCCCGGGGGACAGGGGGAATGGCTACACCTTC.

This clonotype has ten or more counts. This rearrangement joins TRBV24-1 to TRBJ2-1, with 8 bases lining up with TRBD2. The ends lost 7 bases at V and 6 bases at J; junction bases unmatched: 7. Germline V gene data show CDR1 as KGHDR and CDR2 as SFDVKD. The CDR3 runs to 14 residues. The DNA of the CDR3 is TGTGCCACCAGCCCGGGGCTAGCGGGCAATGAGCAGTTCTTC. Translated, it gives CATSPGLAGNEQFF.

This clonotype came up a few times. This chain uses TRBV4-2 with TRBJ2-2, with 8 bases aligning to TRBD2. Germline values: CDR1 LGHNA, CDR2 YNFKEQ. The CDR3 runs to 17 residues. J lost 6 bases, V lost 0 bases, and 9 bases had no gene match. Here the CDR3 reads CASSQDFRGGRPGELFF. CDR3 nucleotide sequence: TGTGCCAGCAGCCAAGATTTTCGGGGGGGCCGCCCCGGGGAGCTGTTTTTT.

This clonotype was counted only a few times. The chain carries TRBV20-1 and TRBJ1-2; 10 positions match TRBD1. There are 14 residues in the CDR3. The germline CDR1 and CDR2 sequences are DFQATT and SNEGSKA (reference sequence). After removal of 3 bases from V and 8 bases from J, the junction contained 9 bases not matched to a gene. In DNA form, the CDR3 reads TGCAGTGCTAGTCAGACAGGGGGCGCAGAGGGCTACACCTTC. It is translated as CSASQTGGAEGYTF.

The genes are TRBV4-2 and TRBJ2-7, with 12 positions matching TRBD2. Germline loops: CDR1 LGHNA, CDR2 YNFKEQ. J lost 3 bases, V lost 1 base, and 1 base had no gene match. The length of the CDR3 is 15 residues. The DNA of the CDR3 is TGTGCCAGCAGCCAAGTGACTAGCGGGGGCTACGAGCAGTACTTC. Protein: CASSQVTSGGYEQYF.

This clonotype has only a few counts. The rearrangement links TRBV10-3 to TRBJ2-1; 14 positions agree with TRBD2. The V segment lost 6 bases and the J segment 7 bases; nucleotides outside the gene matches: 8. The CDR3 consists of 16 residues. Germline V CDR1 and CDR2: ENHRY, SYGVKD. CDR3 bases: TGTGCCATCAGCCGACTAGCGGGAGGGGCAGGGAATGAGCAGTTCTTC. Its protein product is CAISRLAGGAGNEQFF.

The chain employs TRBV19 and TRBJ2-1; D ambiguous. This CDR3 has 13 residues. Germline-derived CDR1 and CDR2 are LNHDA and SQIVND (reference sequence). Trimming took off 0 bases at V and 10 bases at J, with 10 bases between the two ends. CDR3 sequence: CASSIDPVGEQFF. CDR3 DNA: TGTGCCAGTAGTATAGATCCTGTAGGAGAGCAGTTCTTC.

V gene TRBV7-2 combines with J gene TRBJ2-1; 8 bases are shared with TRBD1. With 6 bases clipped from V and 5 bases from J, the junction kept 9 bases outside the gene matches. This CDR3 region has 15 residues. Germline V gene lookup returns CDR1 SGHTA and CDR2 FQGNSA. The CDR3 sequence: CASSPRTGFDNEQFF. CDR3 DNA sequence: TGTGCCAGCAGTCCTAGGACAGGGTTTGACAATGAGCAGTTCTTC.

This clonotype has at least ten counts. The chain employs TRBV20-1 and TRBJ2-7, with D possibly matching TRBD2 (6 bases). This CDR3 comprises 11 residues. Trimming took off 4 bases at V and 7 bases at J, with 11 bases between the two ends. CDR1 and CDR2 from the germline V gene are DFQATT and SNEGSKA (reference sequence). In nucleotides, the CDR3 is TGCAGTGCTATAGGGACTGAGGAGCAGTACTTC. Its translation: CSAIGTEEQYF.

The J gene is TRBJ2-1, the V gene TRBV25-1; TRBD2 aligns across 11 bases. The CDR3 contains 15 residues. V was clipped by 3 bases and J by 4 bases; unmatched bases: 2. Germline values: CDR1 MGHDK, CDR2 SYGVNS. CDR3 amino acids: CASSDSGRAYNEQFF. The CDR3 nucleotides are TGTGCCAGCAGTGATAGCGGGAGGGCTTACAATGAGCAGTTCTTC.

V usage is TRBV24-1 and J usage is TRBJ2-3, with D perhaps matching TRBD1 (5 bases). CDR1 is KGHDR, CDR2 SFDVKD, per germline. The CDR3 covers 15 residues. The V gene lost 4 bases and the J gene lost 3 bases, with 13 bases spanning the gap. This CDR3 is CATSDTGRVTDTQYF. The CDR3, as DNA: TGTGCCACCAGTGACACGGGCAGGGTTACAGATACGCAGTATTTT.

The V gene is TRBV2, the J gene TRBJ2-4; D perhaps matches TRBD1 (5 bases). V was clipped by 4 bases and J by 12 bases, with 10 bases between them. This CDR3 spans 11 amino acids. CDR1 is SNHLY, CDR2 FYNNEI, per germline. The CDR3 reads CASSVRTSQYF. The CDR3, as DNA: TGTGCCAGCAGTGTAAGGACATCTCAGTACTTC.

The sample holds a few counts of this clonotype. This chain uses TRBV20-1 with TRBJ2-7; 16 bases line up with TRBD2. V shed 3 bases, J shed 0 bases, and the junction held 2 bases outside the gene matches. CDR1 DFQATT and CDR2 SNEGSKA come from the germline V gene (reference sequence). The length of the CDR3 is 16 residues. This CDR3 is CSARGTSGRGSYEQYF. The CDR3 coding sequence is TGCAGTGCTAGGGGGACTAGCGGGAGGGGCTCCTACGAGCAGTACTTC.

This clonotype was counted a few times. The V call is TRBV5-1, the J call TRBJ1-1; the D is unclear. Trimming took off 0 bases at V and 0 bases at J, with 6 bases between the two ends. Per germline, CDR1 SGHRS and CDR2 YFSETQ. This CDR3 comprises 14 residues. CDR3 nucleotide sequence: TGCGCCAGCAGCTTGGGCAATTTGAACACTGAAGCTTTCTTT. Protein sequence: CASSLGNLNTEAFF. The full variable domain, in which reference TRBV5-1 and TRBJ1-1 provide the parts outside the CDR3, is KAGVTQTPRYLIKTRGQQVTLSCSPISGHRSVSWYQQTPGQGLQFLFEYFSETQRNKGNFPGRFSGRQFSNSRSEMNVSTLELGDSALYLCASSLGNLNTEAFFGQGTRLTVV.